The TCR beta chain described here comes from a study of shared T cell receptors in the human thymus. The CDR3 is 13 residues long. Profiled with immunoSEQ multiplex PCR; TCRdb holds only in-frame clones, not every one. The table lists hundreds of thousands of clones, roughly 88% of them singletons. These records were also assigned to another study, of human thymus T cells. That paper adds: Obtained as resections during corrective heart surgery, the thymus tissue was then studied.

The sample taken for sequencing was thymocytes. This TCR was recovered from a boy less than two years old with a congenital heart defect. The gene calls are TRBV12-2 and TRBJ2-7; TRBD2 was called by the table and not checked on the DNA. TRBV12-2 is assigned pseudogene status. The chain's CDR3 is CAQKGGRAWEQYF. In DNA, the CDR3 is TGTGCACAAAAAGGGGGGAGGGCCTGGGAGCAGTACTTC.